The 8 T cell receptor beta chains in this list originate from one sample, sequenced in a study of T cell clonality in common variable immunodeficiency. The study's findings and limits: Common variable immunodeficiency TCR beta sequences reportedly had fewer deletions and N-nucleotide insertions.

Which antigens these TCRs recognize remains unknown. Some clones are missing from TCRdb's copy, which holds only in-frame ones; the method was immunoSEQ multiplex PCR. The repertoire consists of 20,000 to 30,000 clones, none detected only once. Sequencing used peripheral blood mononuclear cells. These receptors were obtained from a human donor with common variable immunodeficiency.

The table lists this clone with a few counts. The CDR3 sequence: CAWSGTAEAFF. The CDR3 bases that were read are TGTGCCTGGAGTGGAACGGCTGAA. This chain links TRBV30 with TRBJ1-1; D remains ambiguous. The read gets to within 3 residues of the CDR3 end, and the germline J gene fills in the rest. Germline CDR1 and CDR2: GTSNPN and SVGIG (reference sequence). Trimming took 1 base from V and 6 from J, leaving 6 bases between them. The CDR3 is 11 residues long.

On this clone: Sequencing ends 3 residues short of the CDR3 end; the germline J gene provides the rest. This chain uses TRBV30 with TRBJ1-2; 8 nucleotides line up with TRBD1. Germline CDR1 reads GTSNPN; CDR2 reads SVGIG (reference sequence). V gave up 2 bases and J gave up 3 bases; unmatched junction bases: 5. The CDR3 is 14 amino acids. CDR3 sequence: CAWSIPGGHYGYTF. The CDR3 bases that were read are TGTGCCTGGAGTATCCCAGGGGGCCACTATGGC.

This clone showed up many times. The CDR3 bases that were read are TGTGCCAGCAGTTACGGGGTTGGCTTTGGAAACACC. Translating it yields CASSYGVGFGNT. The full CDR3 is CASSYGVGFGNTIYF. This chain uses TRBV2 with TRBJ1-3; no reliable D call. Read sequence stops 3 residues before the CDR3 end, and the germline J gene provides the missing end. The CDR3 length is 15 residues. V was cut by 5 bases and J by 3 bases, with 14 bases left in between. Per germline, CDR1 SNHLY and CDR2 FYNNEI.

In its sample, this clone was seen many times. The missing CDR3 end, 3 residues past where the read stops, is filled in from the germline J gene. The J gene is TRBJ2-5, the V gene TRBV20-1, with TRBD1 matching 7 bases. The ends lost 1 base at V and 4 bases at J; junction bases unmatched: 3. The CDR3 totals 13 residues. Germline-derived CDR1 and CDR2 are DFQATT and SNEGSKA (reference sequence). The part of the CDR3 DNA that was read is TGCAGTGCTAGAGTTGGGACAGTAGAGACC. It is translated as CSARVGTVET. The whole CDR3 protein is CSARVGTVETQYF.

This clone turned up a few times. The CDR3 is cut off 3 residues early in the read; its end comes from the germline J gene. The rearrangement uses TRBV19 and TRBJ2-5; 11 nucleotides align to TRBD2. Germline V lookup: CDR1 LNHDA, CDR2 SQIVND (reference sequence). J lost 5 bases, V lost 5 bases, and 7 bases had no gene match. This CDR3 contains 15 residues. The CDR3 spells CASSATSGGGETQYF. The covered CDR3 bases are TGTGCCAGTAGTGCAACTAGCGGGGGCGGTGAGACC.

This clone was observed a handful of times. The read stops 3 residues short of the end of the CDR3; the missing end is completed from the germline J gene. This sequence joins TRBV7-2 and TRBJ2-7; D gene unclear. The CDR3 runs 11 residues. Trimming pared 4 bases from V and 6 bases from J, leaving 7 bases between. Germline-derived CDR1 and CDR2 are SGHTA and FQGNSA. Partial CDR3 DNA: TGTGCCAGCAGCTCATGCGGCGAG. It translates to CASSSCGE. The entire CDR3 reads CASSSCGEQYF.

This clone was observed at least ten times. The CDR3 end falls 3 residues outside the read, so it is completed with the germline J gene. The V and J genes are TRBV14 and TRBJ2-7; tentatively, D is TRBD1 (5 bases). From germline, CDR1 is SGHDN and CDR2 FVKESK. The CDR3 runs 16 residues. The V end was cut by 5 bases, the J end by 4 bases, with 21 bases between. Incomplete CDR3 DNA: TGTGCCAGCAGCGAAATCTGGACAAGAAGATCGTACGAG. Translating gives CASSEIWTRRSYE. In full, the CDR3 is CASSEIWTRRSYEQYF.

This clone was counted between two and nine times. The sequence runs out 3 residues before the end of the CDR3; the remainder is reconstructed from the germline J gene. J is TRBJ1-4 and V is TRBV2; TRBD1 matches 9 bases. The CDR3 covers 13 residues. The V and J ends lost 7 bases and 8 bases, in that order; junction bases with no gene match: 5. The germline V gene has CDR1 SNHLY and CDR2 FYNNEI. CDR3 DNA, as far as it was read: TGTGCCAGCAAAAGGGGACAGGGCGAAAAA. Its translation: CASKRGQGEK. The full CDR3 is CASKRGQGEKLFF.